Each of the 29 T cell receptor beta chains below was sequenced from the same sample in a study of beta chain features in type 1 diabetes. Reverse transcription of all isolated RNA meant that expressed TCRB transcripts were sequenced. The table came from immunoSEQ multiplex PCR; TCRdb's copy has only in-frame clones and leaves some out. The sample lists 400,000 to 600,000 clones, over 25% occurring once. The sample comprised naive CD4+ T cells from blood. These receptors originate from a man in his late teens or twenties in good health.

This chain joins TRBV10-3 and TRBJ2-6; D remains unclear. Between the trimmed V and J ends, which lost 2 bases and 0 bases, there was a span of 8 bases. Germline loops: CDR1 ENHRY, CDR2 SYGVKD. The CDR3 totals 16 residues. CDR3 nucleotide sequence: TGTGCCATCAGTGAGAATCTTGACTCTGGGGCCAACGTCCTGACTTTC. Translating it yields CAISENLDSGANVLTF.

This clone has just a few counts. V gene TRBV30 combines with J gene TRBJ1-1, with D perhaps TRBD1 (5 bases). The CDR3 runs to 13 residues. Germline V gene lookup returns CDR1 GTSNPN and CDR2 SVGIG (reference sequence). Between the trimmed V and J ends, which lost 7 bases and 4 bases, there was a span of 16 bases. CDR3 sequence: CASKGERGTEAFF. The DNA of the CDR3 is TGTGCCTCGAAAGGGGAAAGGGGCACTGAAGCTTTCTTT.

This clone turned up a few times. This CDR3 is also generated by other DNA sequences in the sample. The CDR3, as DNA: TGTGCCAGCAGCGTTTCTAGCGGCTCCTACGAGCAGTACTTC. Its protein is CASSVSSGSYEQYF. The chain employs TRBV9 and TRBJ2-7; 7 bases map to TRBD2. The CDR3 contains 14 residues. Germline CDR1 and CDR2: SGDLS and YYNGEE. V lost 2 bases, J lost 0 bases, and 2 bases stayed unmatched.

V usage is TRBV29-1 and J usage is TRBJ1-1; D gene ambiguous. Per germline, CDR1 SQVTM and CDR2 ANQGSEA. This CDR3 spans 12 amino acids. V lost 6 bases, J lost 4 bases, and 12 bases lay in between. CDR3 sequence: CSVAGVSTEAFF. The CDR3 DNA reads TGCAGCGTAGCGGGAGTGAGCACTGAAGCTTTCTTT.

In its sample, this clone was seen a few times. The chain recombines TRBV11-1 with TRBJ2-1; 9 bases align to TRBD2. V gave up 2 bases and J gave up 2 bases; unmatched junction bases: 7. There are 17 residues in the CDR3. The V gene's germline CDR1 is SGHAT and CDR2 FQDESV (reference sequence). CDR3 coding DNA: TGTGCCAGCAGCTTAAGTGTTGCTAGCGGGGCCTACAATGAGCAGTTCTTC. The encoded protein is CASSLSVASGAYNEQFF. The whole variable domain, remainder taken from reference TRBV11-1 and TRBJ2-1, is EAEVAQSPRYKITEKSQAVAFWCDPISGHATLYWYRQILGQGPELLVQFQDESVVDDSQLPKDRFSAERLKGVDSTLKIQPAELGDSAMYLCASSLSVASGAYNEQFFGPGTRLTVL.

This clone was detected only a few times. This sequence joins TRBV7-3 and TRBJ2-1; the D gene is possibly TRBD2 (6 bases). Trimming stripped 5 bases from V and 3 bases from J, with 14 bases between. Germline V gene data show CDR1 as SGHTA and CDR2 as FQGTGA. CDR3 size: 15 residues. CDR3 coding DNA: TGTGCCAGCAGCCAAGGGCTAGCGCTCTACAATGAGCAGTTCTTC. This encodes CASSQGLALYNEQFF.

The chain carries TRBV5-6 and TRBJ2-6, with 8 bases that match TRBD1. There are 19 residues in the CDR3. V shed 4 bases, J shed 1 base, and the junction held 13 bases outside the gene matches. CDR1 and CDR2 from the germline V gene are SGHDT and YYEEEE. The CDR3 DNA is TGTGCCAGCAGCAAAACCCGGGACAGGACATTATCTGGGGCCAACGTCCTGACTTTC. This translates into CASSKTRDRTLSGANVLTF.

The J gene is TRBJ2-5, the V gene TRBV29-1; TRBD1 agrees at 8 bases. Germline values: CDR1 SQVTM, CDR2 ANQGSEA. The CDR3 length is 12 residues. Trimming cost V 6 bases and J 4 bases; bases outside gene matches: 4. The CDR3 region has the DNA TGCAGCGTCAGGACAGGGCGAGAGACCCAGTACTTC. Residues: CSVRTGRETQYF.

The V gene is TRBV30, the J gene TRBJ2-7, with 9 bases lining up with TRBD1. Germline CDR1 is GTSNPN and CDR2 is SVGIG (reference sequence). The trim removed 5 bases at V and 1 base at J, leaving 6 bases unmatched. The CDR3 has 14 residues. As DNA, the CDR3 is TGTGCCTGGGCTGGACAGGGGCTGTCCTACGAGCAGTACTTC. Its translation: CAWAGQGLSYEQYF.

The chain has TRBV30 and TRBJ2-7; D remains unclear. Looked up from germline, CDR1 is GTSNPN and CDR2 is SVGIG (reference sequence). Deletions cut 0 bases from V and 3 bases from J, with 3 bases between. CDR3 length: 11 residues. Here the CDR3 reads CAWSVVYEQYF. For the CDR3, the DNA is TGTGCCTGGAGTGTAGTCTACGAGCAGTACTTC.

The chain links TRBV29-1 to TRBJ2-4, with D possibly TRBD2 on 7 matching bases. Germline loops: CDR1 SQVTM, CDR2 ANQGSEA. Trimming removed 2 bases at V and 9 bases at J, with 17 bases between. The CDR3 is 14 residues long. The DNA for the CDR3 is TGCAGCGTTGAATGGGGAGGGGGGCCCGGCATTCAGTACTTC. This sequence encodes CSVEWGGGPGIQYF.

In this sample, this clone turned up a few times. CDR3 sequence (DNA): TGTGCCAGCACCCGACAGGGAGGTACTGAAGCTTTCTTT. Encoded protein: CASTRQGGTEAFF. The chain uses TRBV4-2 and TRBJ1-1; 7 bases match TRBD1. CDR1 and CDR2 from the germline V gene are LGHNA and YNFKEQ. This CDR3 spans 13 amino acids. V lost 7 bases to trimming and J lost 5 bases; unmatched junction nucleotides: 7.

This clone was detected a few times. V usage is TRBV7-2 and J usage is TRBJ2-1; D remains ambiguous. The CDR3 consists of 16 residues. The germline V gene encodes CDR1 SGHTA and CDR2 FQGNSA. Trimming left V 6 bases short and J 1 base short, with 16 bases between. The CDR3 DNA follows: TGTGCCAGCAGTCACAGTACGGTCGCTTCCTACAATGAGCAGTTCTTC. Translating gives CASSHSTVASYNEQFF.

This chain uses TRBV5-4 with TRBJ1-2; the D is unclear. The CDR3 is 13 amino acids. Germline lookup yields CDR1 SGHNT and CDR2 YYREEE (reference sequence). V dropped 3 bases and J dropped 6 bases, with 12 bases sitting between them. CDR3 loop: CASSSYDLDGYTF. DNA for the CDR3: TGTGCCAGCAGCTCGTATGACCTCGATGGCTACACCTTC.

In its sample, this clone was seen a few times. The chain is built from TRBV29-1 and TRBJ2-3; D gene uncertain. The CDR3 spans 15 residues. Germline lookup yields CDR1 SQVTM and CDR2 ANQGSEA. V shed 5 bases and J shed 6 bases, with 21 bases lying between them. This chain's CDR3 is CSVWPLNPRQDTQYF. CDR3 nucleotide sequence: TGCAGCGTTTGGCCCTTAAACCCTCGCCAGGATACGCAGTATTTT.

The CDR3 sequence is CAFFSGRGDEQFF. As DNA, the CDR3 is TGTGCCTTTTTTAGCGGGAGAGGGGATGAGCAGTTCTTC. This rearrangement joins TRBV30 to TRBJ2-1; 9 bases agree with TRBD2. V was clipped by 7 bases and J by 8 bases; unmatched bases: 9. Looked up from germline, CDR1 is GTSNPN and CDR2 is SVGIG (reference sequence). The CDR3 contains 13 residues.

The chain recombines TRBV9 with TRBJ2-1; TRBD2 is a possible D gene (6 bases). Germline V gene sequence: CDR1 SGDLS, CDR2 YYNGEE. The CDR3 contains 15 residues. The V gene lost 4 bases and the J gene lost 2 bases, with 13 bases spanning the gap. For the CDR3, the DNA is TGTGCCAGCAGCTCGTCTGGCGGGACCTACAATGAGCAGTTCTTC. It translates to CASSSSGGTYNEQFF.

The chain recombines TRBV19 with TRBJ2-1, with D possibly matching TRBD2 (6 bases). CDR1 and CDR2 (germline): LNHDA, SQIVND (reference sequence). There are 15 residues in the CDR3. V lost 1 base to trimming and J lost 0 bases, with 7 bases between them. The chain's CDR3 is CASSIAGSSYNEQFF. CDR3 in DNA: TGTGCCAGTAGTATAGCCGGGAGCTCCTACAATGAGCAGTTCTTC.

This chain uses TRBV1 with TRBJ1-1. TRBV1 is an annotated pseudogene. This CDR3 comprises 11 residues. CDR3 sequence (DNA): TGCACCAGCAGCCCGCGGACTGAAGCTTTCTTT. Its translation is CTSSPRTEAFF.

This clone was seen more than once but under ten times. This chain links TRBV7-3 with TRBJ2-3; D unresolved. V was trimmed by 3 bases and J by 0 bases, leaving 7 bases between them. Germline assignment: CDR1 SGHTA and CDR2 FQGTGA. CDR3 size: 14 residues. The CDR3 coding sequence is TGTGCCAGCAGCTTGGGGTCCAGCACAGATACGCAGTATTTT. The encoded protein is CASSLGSSTDTQYF.

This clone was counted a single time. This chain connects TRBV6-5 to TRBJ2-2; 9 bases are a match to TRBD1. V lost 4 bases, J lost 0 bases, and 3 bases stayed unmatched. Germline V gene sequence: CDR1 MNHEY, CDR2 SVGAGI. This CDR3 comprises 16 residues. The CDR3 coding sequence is TGTGCCAGCAGTTTGGGACAGGGCGCGAACACCGGGGAGCTGTTTTTT. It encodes CASSLGQGANTGELFF.

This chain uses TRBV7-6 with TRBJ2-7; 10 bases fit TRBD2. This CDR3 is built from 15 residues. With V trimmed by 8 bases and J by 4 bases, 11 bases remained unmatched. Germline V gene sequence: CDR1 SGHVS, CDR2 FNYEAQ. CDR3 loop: CASRRTSGGGYEQYF. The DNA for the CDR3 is TGTGCCAGCCGCCGGACTAGCGGAGGCGGGTACGAGCAGTACTTC.

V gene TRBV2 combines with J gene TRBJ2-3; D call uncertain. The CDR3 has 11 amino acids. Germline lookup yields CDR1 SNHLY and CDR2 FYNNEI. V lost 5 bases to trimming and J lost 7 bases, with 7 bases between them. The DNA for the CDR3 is TGTGCCAGCAGTCGGGTCAATACGCAGTATTTT. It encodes CASSRVNTQYF. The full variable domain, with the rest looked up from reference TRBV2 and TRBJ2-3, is EPEVTQTPSHQVTQMGQEVILRCVPISNHLYFYWYRQILGQKVEFLVSFYNNEISEKSEIFDDQFSVERPDGSNFTLKIRSTKLEDSAMYFCASSRVNTQYFGPGTRLTVL.

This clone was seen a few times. The CDR3 loop reads CAWVKESDGYTF. The CDR3 bases are TGTGCCTGGGTCAAGGAATCGGATGGCTACACCTTC. V usage is TRBV30 and J usage is TRBJ1-2; D is uncertain. V gave up 5 bases and J gave up 6 bases, with 13 bases separating them. The CDR3 spans 12 residues. The germline V gene has CDR1 GTSNPN and CDR2 SVGIG (reference sequence).

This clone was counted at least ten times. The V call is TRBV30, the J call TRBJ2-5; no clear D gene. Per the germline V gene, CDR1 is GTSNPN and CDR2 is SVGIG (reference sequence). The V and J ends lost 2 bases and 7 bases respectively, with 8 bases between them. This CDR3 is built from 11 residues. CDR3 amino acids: CAWSIRGTQYF. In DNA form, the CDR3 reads TGTGCCTGGAGTATCCGAGGGACCCAGTACTTC.

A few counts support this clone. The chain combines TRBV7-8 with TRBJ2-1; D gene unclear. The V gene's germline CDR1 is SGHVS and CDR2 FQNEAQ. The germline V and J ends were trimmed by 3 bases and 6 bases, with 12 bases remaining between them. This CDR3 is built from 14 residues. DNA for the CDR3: TGTGCCAGCAGCTTTGACCTTTTACCCAATGAGCAGTTCTTC. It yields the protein CASSFDLLPNEQFF.

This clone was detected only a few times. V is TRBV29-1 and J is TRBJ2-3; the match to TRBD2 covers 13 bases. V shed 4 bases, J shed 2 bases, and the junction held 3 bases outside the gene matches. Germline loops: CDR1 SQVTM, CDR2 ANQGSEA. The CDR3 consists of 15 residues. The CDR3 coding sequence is TGCAGCGTTGGCGGACTAGCGGGAGACACAGATACGCAGTATTTT. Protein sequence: CSVGGLAGDTDTQYF.

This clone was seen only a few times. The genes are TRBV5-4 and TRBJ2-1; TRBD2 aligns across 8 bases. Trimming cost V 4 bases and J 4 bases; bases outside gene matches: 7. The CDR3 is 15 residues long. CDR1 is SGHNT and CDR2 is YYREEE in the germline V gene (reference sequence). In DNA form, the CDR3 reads TGTGCCAGCAGCCGTACTAGCGGAACTTACAATGAGCAGTTCTTC. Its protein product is CASSRTSGTYNEQFF. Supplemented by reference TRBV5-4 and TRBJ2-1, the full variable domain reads ETGVTQSPTHLIKTRGQQVTLRCSSQSGHNTVSWYQQALGQGPQFIFQYYREEENGRGNFPPRFSGLQFPNYSSELNVNALELDDSALYLCASSRTSGTYNEQFFGPGTRLTVL.

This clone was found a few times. CDR3: CASSLRGAPYNEQFF. CDR3 sequence (DNA): TGTGCCAGCAGCTTACGGGGGGCGCCCTACAATGAGCAGTTCTTC. The chain carries TRBV7-9 and TRBJ2-1; tentatively, D is TRBD2 (7 bases). This CDR3 region has 15 residues. Trimming left V 2 bases short and J 2 bases short, with 10 bases between. CDR1 is SEHNR and CDR2 is FQNEAQ in the germline V gene (reference sequence).